The source of this TCR beta chain is a study of cytomegalovirus exposure and HLA in healthy donors. Regarding the study as a whole: Confirmation in vitro established that a few CMV-associated chains were specific for CMV antigens. Analysis performed later found roughly 18,000 TCR beta sequences associated with HLA alleles at 0.05 false discovery rate.

The CDR3 loop spans 13 amino acids. Trimming cost V 6 bases and J 1 base; bases outside gene matches: 1. Per the germline V gene, CDR1 is ENHRY and CDR2 is SYGVKD. In the PCR, 60 Vbeta and 13 Jbeta primers were used. Method: immunoSEQ multiplex PCR; TCRdb's copy keeps in-frame clones and lacks some. This listing includes about 200,000 clones. About this clone: Antigen unknown.

Sequencing used PBMCs. The receptor's source is a boy between 10 and 17 years old in good health and CMV-seronegative. The chain is built from TRBV10-3 and TRBJ1-1; 8 bases agree with TRBD1. The chain's CDR3 is CAIRDRENTEAFF. The CDR3 DNA is TGTGCCATCAGGGACAGGGAGAACACTGAAGCTTTCTTT.